The 6 T cell receptor beta chains below were found in one sample sequenced in a study of blood T cells in healthy people across ages. Sample-barcoded 5' priming and a J-beta primer mix drove a second PCR of roughly 6 to 12 cycles. In TCRdb, the 5' RACE reads were re-called with MiXCR into one record per CDR3 protein. The sample shows more than 500,000 distinct CDR3 sequences, approximately 25% of them seen only once. The specimen was blood. These receptors originate from a woman between 65 and 79 years old in good health.

The rearrangement links TRBV28 to TRBJ2-7; 7 nucleotides agree with TRBD1. Per germline, CDR1 MDHEN and CDR2 SYDVKM. The CDR3 extends over 12 amino acids. V was clipped by 6 bases and J by 6 bases; unmatched bases: 5. CDR3 sequence reads: CASRLNRGEQYF. Written as DNA, the CDR3 is TGTGCCAGCAGACTCAACAGGGGCGAGCAGTACTTC.

This clonotype turned up a few times. This chain connects TRBV7-2 to TRBJ2-5; D gene uncertain. With 1 base removed from V and 5 bases from J, the gap between germline ends came to 11 bases. Germline V gene data show CDR1 as SGHTA and CDR2 as FQGNSA. The CDR3 sequence is 14 residues long. Written as DNA, the CDR3 is TGTGCCAGCAGCTTAGTAGGCCGGGCCGAGACCCAGTACTTC. This codes for CASSLVGRAETQYF. Complete variable domain (other parts from reference TRBV7-2 and TRBJ2-5): GAGVSQSPSNKVTEKGKDVELRCDPISGHTALYWYRQSLGQGLEFLIYFQGNSAPDKSGLPSDRFSAERTGGSVSTLTIQRTQQEDSAVYLCASSLVGRAETQYFGPGTRLLVL.

This clonotype turned up a few times. This rearrangement joins TRBV6-5 to TRBJ2-7; a weak D match, TRBD1 (6 bases). Per germline, CDR1 MNHEY and CDR2 SVGAGI. This CDR3 spans 16 amino acids. Trimming removed 5 bases at V and 1 base at J, with 18 bases between. The CDR3 protein is CASSRQEYGGSYEQYF. CDR3 bases: TGTGCCAGCAGTAGACAGGAGTATGGGGGTTCCTACGAGCAGTACTTC.

This CDR3 is CASRTAGGYTF. The CDR3 DNA sequence: TGTGCCAGCAGGACAGCTGGTGGCTACACCTTC. The chain combines TRBV6-2 or TRBV6-3 with TRBJ1-2, with D maybe TRBD1 (5 bases). Germline-derived CDR1 and CDR2 are MNHEY and SVGEGT. The CDR3 runs 11 residues. Trimming shortened V by 6 bases and J by 7 bases, and 9 bases separated the two germline ends.

In the case of this clonotype: At one boundary the junction diverges from the germline segment, which might be a read error. The chain combines TRBV6-2 or TRBV6-3 with TRBJ2-5; maybe TRBD2 (6 bases). The CDR3 length is 14 residues. CDR1 is MNHEY, CDR2 SVGEGT, per germline. CDR3 amino acids: CASSPGGSGETQCF. CDR3 nucleotide sequence: TGTGCCAGCAGCCCCGGTGGTAGCGGAGAGACCCAGTGCTTC.

This sequence joins TRBV7-3 and TRBJ2-5; D not resolved. Germline CDR1 reads SGHTA; CDR2 reads FQGTGA. Trimming took off 11 bases at V and 5 bases at J, with 39 bases between the two ends. The CDR3 is 20 amino acids. The CDR3 DNA is TGTGCCCTAAAATGTGCCAGTAGGAGCCCCCGCCCGACGGGCCGGGAGACCCAGTACTTC. This sequence encodes CALKCASRSPRPTGRETQYF.